These T cell receptor beta chains were read from a single sample in a study of T-cell memory formation after mild COVID-19. Via MiXCR, TCRdb re-called the 5' RACE reads, giving one row per CDR3 protein. The data hold 250,000 to 350,000 distinct CDR3 sequences, with approximately 19% observed a single time. The sequenced material came from PBMCs or a T cell subset sorted from them (not recorded which). These receptor sequences come from a man between 18 and 35 years old who had mild COVID-19 (a few samples of this study predate the infection). Cell type and time point are not known. The CDR3 runs from the conserved cysteine through the conserved F or W. A D gene is named only where the DNA matches it firmly. Rows may omit the clone size; those that give it use once, few, many or a size class.

j_call clone_size v_call d_call cdr3_aa cdr3_nt
TRBJ2-5 few TRBV5-1 TRBD2 CASSPRPGGAETQYF TGCGCCAGCAGCCCGAGACCCGGGGGGGCGGAGACCCAGTACTTC
TRBJ2-5 once TRBV7-1 TRBD2 CASRAAGLQETQYF TGTGCCAGCAGGGCAGCGGGGCTCCAAGAGACCCAGTACTTC
TRBJ2-3 few TRBV7-2 . CASSGQFSTDTQYF TGTGCCAGTTCTGGGCAGTTTAGCACAGATACGCAGTATTTT
TRBJ1-1 few TRBV12-3/TRBV12-4 . CASSLGQPYTEAFF TGTGCCAGCAGTTTAGGACAGCCCTACACTGAAGCTTTCTTT
TRBJ1-2 . TRBV12-3/TRBV12-4 . CASRTGRWLDGYTF TGTGCCAGCAGGACCGGCCGGTGGTTGGATGGCTACACCTTC
TRBJ1-5 few TRBV2 . CASRDQFDSNQPQHF TGTGCCAGCAGGGACCAATTTGATAGCAATCAGCCCCAGCATTTT
TRBJ1-1 few TRBV7-9 . CASSLNPGGGTEAFF TGTGCCAGCAGCTTAAACCCAGGAGGGGGCACTGAAGCTTTCTTT
TRBJ2-3 few TRBV5-1 TRBD1 CASSSSTGTGGTDTQYF TGCGCCAGCAGCTCCTCGACCGGGACAGGGGGTACAGATACGCAGTATTTT
TRBJ2-3 many TRBV12-3/TRBV12-4 . CASSSRGDTQYF TGTGCCAGCAGCTCTCGGGGGGATACGCAGTATTTT
TRBJ1-2 few TRBV20-1 . CSASLTLEGDVYTF TGCAGTGCTAGTCTTACCCTTGAGGGGGACGTCTACACCTTC
TRBJ2-1 . TRBV5-6 . CASSHLADGRGYNEQFF TGTGCCAGCAGCCATCTCGCGGATGGGCGGGGATACAATGAGCAGTTCTTC
TRBJ2-7 . TRBV3-1 . CASSQVGNWAYEQYF TGTGCCAGCAGCCAAGTCGGGAACTGGGCCTACGAGCAGTACTTC
TRBJ2-1 . TRBV5-6 . CASSPKGGEQFF TGTGCCAGCAGCCCAAAAGGGGGTGAGCAGTTCTTC
TRBJ1-1 . TRBV5-8 . CASSLLGRMNTEAFF TGTGCCAGCAGCTTACTCGGACGGATGAACACTGAAGCTTTCTTT
TRBJ2-1 . TRBV29-1 . CSVEDRDFYNEQFF TGCAGCGTTGAAGATAGGGACTTTTACAATGAGCAGTTCTTC
TRBJ2-1 . TRBV9 . CASSVDTGGPYNEQFF TGTGCCAGCAGCGTAGATACCGGGGGGCCCTACAATGAGCAGTTCTTC
TRBJ2-7 . TRBV7-2 TRBD1 CASSLEGTGLKEQYF TGTGCCAGCAGCTTAGAGGGGACAGGGCTAAAAGAGCAGTACTTC
TRBJ2-7 . TRBV2 TRBD1 CASGDLGQVDEQYF TGTGCCAGCGGCGATCTGGGACAGGTGGACGAGCAGTACTTC
TRBJ2-3 . TRBV2 . CASTGFSDTQYF TGTGCCAGCACAGGGTTCTCAGATACGCAGTATTTT
TRBJ2-6 . TRBV9 . CASSVEWAGANVLTF TGTGCCAGCAGCGTAGAGTGGGCTGGGGCCAACGTCCTGACTTTC
TRBJ1-2 few TRBV10-3 TRBD1 CAISERVWDSGDGYTF TGTGCCATCAGTGAGCGGGTCTGGGACAGCGGAGATGGCTACACCTTC
TRBJ1-4 few TRBV7-6 . CASSLVGGKGEKLFF TGTGCCAGCAGCTTAGTGGGAGGGAAAGGTGAAAAACTGTTTTTT
TRBJ2-1 . TRBV14 . CASSRSLLSGEQFF TGTGCCAGCAGCCGCTCCCTCCTAAGTGGGGAGCAGTTCTTC